This T cell receptor beta chain came from a study of T cell responses to AZD1222 COVID-19 vaccine. A note on this clone: Antigen unknown.

The table came from immunoSEQ multiplex PCR; TCRdb's copy has only in-frame clones and leaves some out. The sample includes under 200,000 clones, roughly 93% seen only once; the top ten take approximately 0.97%. Study results and caveats: CD4 TCRs covered the whole spike, strongest at regions 160-218 and 743-854. Clonal diversity was possibly underestimated; the donors were predominantly white British and more often female.

The sequences come from peripheral blood, collected on day 0 of AZD1222 vaccination. The source is an adult in good health.

This CDR3 is CASSLERARDGYGYTF. The CDR3 DNA sequence: TGCGCCAGCAGCTTGGAGCGCGCTAGGGACGGCTATGGCTACACCTTC. V usage is TRBV5-1 and J usage is TRBJ1-2; TRBD1 might be the D (5 bases). Germline assignment: CDR1 SGHRS and CDR2 YFSETQ. The CDR3 consists of 16 residues. V lost 0 bases and J 4 bases, leaving 16 bases between the germline ends.